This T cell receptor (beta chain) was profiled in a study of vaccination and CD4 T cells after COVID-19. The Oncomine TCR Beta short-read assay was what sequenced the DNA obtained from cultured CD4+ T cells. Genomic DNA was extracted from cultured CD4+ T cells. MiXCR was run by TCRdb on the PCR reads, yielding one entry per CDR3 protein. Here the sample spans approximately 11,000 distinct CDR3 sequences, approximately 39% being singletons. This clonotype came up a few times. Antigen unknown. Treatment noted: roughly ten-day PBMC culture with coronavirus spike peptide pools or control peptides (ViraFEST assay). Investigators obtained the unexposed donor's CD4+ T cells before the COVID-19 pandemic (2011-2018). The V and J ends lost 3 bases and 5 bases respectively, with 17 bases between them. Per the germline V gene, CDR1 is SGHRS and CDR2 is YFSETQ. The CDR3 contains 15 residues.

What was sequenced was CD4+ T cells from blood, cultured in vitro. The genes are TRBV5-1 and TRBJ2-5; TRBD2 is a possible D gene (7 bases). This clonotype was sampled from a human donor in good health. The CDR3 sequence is CASSSTRGGGETQYF. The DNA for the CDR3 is TGCGCCAGCAGCTCCACCCGGGGAGGGGGTGAGACCCAGTACTTC.